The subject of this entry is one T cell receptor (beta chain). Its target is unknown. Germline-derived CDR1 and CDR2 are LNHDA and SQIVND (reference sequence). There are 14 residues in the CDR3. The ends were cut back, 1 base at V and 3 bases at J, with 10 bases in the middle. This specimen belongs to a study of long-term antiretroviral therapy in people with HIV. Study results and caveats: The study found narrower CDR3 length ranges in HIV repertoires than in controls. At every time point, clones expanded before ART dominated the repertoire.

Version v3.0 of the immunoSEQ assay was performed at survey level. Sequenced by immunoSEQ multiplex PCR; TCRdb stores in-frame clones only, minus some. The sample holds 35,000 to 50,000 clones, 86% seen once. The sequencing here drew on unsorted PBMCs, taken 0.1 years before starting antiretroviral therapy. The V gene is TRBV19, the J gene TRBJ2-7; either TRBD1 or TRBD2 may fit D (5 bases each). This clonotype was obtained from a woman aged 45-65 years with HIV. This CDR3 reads CASSIGGSLYEQYF. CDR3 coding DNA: TGTGCCAGTAGTATAGGGGGGTCTCTCTACGAGCAGTACTTC.